This passage covers 23 T cell receptor beta chains from one sample sequenced in a study of CD8 T cells in Susac syndrome (dated 2019 in TCRdb). Libraries were built with the immunoSEQ multiplex PCR assay. RNA was extracted using the RNeasy kit, and roughly 0.5 to 1 ug of the RNA was reverse transcribed with random hexamers. TCRdb reprocessing: public reads trimmed at Q25 with fastp, clones called with MiXCR, in-frame beta chains kept. CDR3 protein duplicates are merged, each entry listing the most common genes and DNA. The sample table shows about 120,000 distinct CDR3 sequences, and nearly 96% are seen once. In total, the top ten clones hold roughly 0.13% of the sample. Sequenced material: CD4+ T cells from PBMCs. These receptors originate from a human donor with Susac syndrome.

This CDR3 reads CASSSRGQMNTEAFF. CDR3 DNA sequence: TGTGCCAGCAGTTCTCGGGGACAGATGAACACTGAAGCTTTCTTT. This chain connects TRBV27 to TRBJ1-1, with 7 bases aligning to TRBD1. This CDR3 has 15 amino acids. V shed 4 bases and J 0 bases; nucleotides not matched to a gene: 5. In germline, CDR1 is MNHEY, CDR2 SMNVEV (reference sequence).

The V and J genes are TRBV6-6 and TRBJ2-6, with D maybe TRBD2 (7 bases). The CDR3 is 14 amino acids. Between the trimmed V and J ends, which lost 11 bases and 0 bases, there was a span of 11 bases. Per germline, CDR1 MNHNY and CDR2 SVGAGI (reference sequence). This CDR3 reads CAGRGGSGANVLTF. In nucleotides, the CDR3 is TGTGCCGGGAGGGGGGGCTCTGGGGCCAACGTCCTGACTTTC.

The gene calls are TRBV18 and TRBJ2-7; TRBD1 matches 10 bases. After removal of 0 bases from V and 2 bases from J, the junction contained 4 bases not matched to a gene. From germline, CDR1 is KGHSH and CDR2 LQKENI. The CDR3 has 16 residues. In DNA form, the CDR3 reads TGTGCCAGCTCACCACCCCCCGGGACAGGGGCCTACGAGCAGTACTTC. Its protein product is CASSPPPGTGAYEQYF.

This sequence joins TRBV7-3 and TRBJ2-5; possibly TRBD2 for D (6 bases). Trimming stripped 2 bases from V and 1 base from J, with 11 bases between. The CDR3 length is 15 residues. Per germline, CDR1 SGHTA and CDR2 FQGTGA. CDR3 DNA sequence: TGTGCCAGCAGCTTAGGCGGGACGGCCCAAGAGACCCAGTACTTC. Its protein is CASSLGGTAQETQYF.

This rearrangement joins TRBV7-8 to TRBJ2-3, with D possibly called TRBD1 or TRBD2 (5 bases each). V lost 7 bases and J lost 0, with 11 bases in between. This CDR3 is built from 14 residues. Germline-derived CDR1 and CDR2 are SGHVS and FQNEAQ. The CDR3 loop reads CASTWDQSTDTQYF. Written as DNA, the CDR3 is TGTGCCAGCACCTGGGACCAGAGCACAGATACGCAGTATTTT. The full variable domain, its missing parts supplied by reference TRBV7-8 and TRBJ2-3, is GAGVSQSPRYKVAKRGQDVALRCDPISGHVSLFWYQQALGQGPEFLTYFQNEAQLDKSGLPSDRFFAERPEGSVSTLKIQRTQQEDSAVYLCASTWDQSTDTQYFGPGTRLTVL.

This clonotype was counted a few times. V and J are TRBV5-4 and TRBJ2-2, with no clear D. The V end was cut by 2 bases, the J end by 2 bases, with 1 base between. The length of the CDR3 is 12 residues. Germline V lookup: CDR1 SGHNT, CDR2 YYREEE (reference sequence). The CDR3 DNA follows: TGTGCCAGCAGCTTTAACACCGGGGAGCTGTTTTTT. Protein: CASSFNTGELFF.

V gene TRBV5-1 combines with J gene TRBJ1-4; D gene uncertain. The CDR3 runs 11 residues. Trimming left V 5 bases short and J 4 bases short, with 3 bases between. Germline values: CDR1 SGHRS, CDR2 YFSETQ. CDR3 coding DNA: TGCGCCAGCAGGCTTAATGAAAAACTGTTTTTT. It yields the protein CASRLNEKLFF.

V is TRBV12-3 or TRBV12-4 and J is TRBJ2-3, with D perhaps matching TRBD1 (6 bases). Trimming removed 10 bases at V and 2 bases at J, with 10 bases between. The CDR3 contains 12 residues. The CDR3 coding sequence is TGTGCCAATAGGGACAACACAGATACGCAGTATTTT. Translated, it gives CANRDNTDTQYF.

This clonotype has just one count. The chain couples TRBV2 to TRBJ2-6, with D hard to call. The germline CDR1 and CDR2 sequences are SNHLY and FYNNEI. V shed 4 bases and J shed 1 base, with 11 bases lying between them. The CDR3 runs 16 residues. CDR3 in DNA: TGTGCCAGCAGTGCATTTGGAGAGTCTGGGGCCAACGTCCTGACTTTC. This encodes CASSAFGESGANVLTF.

V is TRBV19 and J is TRBJ2-1; the D gene could be TRBD1 or TRBD2 (5 bases each). Germline V gene sequence: CDR1 LNHDA, CDR2 SQIVND (reference sequence). This CDR3 is built from 16 residues. Trimming removed 4 bases from V and 7 bases from J, with 20 bases in between. The CDR3 region is CASSSPGAVRGNEQFF. CDR3 sequence (DNA): TGTGCCAGTAGTAGCCCCGGAGCGGTGAGGGGTAATGAGCAGTTCTTC.

V usage is TRBV20-1 and J usage is TRBJ2-2, with TRBD2 identical over 8 bases. This CDR3 spans 21 amino acids. From germline, CDR1 is DFQATT and CDR2 SNEGSKA (reference sequence). V lost 1 base to trimming and J lost 2 bases; unmatched junction nucleotides: 21. CDR3 in amino acids: CSARVHSAGEMVMGNTGELFF. CDR3 bases: TGCAGTGCTAGAGTACATTCAGCGGGAGAGATGGTAATGGGTAACACCGGGGAGCTGTTTTTT.

This clonotype occurred once. The chain combines TRBV7-3 with TRBJ2-3; 10 nucleotides line up with TRBD1. The CDR3 length is 18 residues. Germline loops: CDR1 SGHTA, CDR2 FQGTGA. The J segment lost 3 bases and the V segment lost 4 bases, leaving 13 bases of the junction unmatched. CDR3 amino acids: CASSSGPGQGFGTDTQYF. The DNA for the CDR3 is TGTGCCAGCAGCTCCGGTCCGGGACAGGGGTTCGGAACAGATACGCAGTATTTT.

The chain recombines TRBV20-1 with TRBJ2-7; TRBD1 aligns across 7 bases. Trimming removed 5 bases from V and 9 bases from J; junction bases left unmatched: 13. The length of the CDR3 is 13 residues. Germline CDR1 and CDR2: DFQATT and SNEGSKA (reference sequence). The CDR3 protein is CSAYGQDGLGQYF. The CDR3 DNA sequence: TGCAGTGCTTATGGACAGGACGGCCTCGGGCAGTACTTC.

V gene TRBV30 combines with J gene TRBJ2-5; D is undetermined. This CDR3 comprises 11 residues. Germline V CDR1 and CDR2: GTSNPN, SVGIG (reference sequence). Trimming took off 3 bases at V and 5 bases at J, with 7 bases between the two ends. Here the CDR3 DNA reads TGTGCCTGGAGAGGATCGGAGACCCAGTACTTC. Protein: CAWRGSETQYF.

The V gene is TRBV2, the J gene TRBJ1-1; D remains ambiguous. Trimming pared 4 bases from V and 1 base from J, leaving 10 bases between. This CDR3 has 14 residues. Germline-derived CDR1 and CDR2 are SNHLY and FYNNEI. The CDR3 loop reads CASSVRMENTEAFF. The CDR3 nucleotides are TGTGCCAGCAGTGTCCGGATGGAGAACACTGAAGCTTTCTTT.

The rearrangement uses TRBV19 and TRBJ2-3; 12 nucleotides agree with TRBD2. Germline lookup yields CDR1 LNHDA and CDR2 SQIVND (reference sequence). The CDR3 loop spans 13 amino acids. Trimming took 11 bases from V and 4 from J; bases not matched to a gene: 4. CDR3 protein: CAATSGRADTQYF. CDR3 DNA: TGTGCCGCGACTAGCGGGAGAGCAGATACGCAGTATTTT.

The chain recombines TRBV6-5 with TRBJ1-2, with D perhaps TRBD1 (5 bases). V gave up 0 bases and J gave up 6 bases, with 14 bases separating them. The CDR3 length is 15 residues. Germline CDR1 reads MNHEY; CDR2 reads SVGAGI. The CDR3 region is CASSYSPGGYHGYTF. The CDR3 DNA reads as TGTGCCAGCAGTTACTCCCCGGGGGGTTATCATGGCTACACCTTC.

V usage is TRBV12-3 or TRBV12-4 and J usage is TRBJ2-7; possibly TRBD2 for D (5 bases). V was cut by 7 bases and J by 3 bases, with 13 bases left in between. The CDR3 spans 13 residues. In DNA form, the CDR3 reads TGTGCCAGCAAGCAAGACGGGATCTACGAGCAGTACTTC. Translation: CASKQDGIYEQYF.

The J gene is TRBJ2-5, the V gene TRBV20-1; TRBD2 is a possible D gene (6 bases). This CDR3 contains 14 residues. Germline-derived CDR1 and CDR2 are DFQATT and SNEGSKA (reference sequence). V was clipped by 1 base and J by 5 bases, with 14 bases between them. In nucleotides, the CDR3 is TGCAGTGCTAGAGCCACCGGAGGGCGGGAGACCCAGTACTTC. As protein: CSARATGGRETQYF.

This chain joins TRBV3-1 and TRBJ2-7; tentatively, D is TRBD2 (5 bases). Trimming took 0 bases from V and 4 from J, leaving 7 bases between them. The CDR3 contains 13 residues. From germline, CDR1 is LGHDT and CDR2 YNNKEL (reference sequence). This chain's CDR3 is CASSQDQRYEQYF. The CDR3 DNA reads TGTGCCAGCAGCCAAGATCAGCGGTACGAGCAGTACTTC.

The J gene is TRBJ2-1, the V gene TRBV5-1, with D uncertain. V was cut by 0 bases and J by 4 bases, with 11 bases left in between. CDR3 length: 15 amino acids. Germline V gene lookup returns CDR1 SGHRS and CDR2 YFSETQ. CDR3 region: CASSLAGSLYNEQFF. Here the CDR3 DNA reads TGCGCCAGCAGCTTGGCGGGTTCCCTTTACAATGAGCAGTTCTTC.

The chain recombines TRBV3-1 with TRBJ2-4; D possibly corresponds to TRBD2 (6 bases). V gave up 8 bases and J gave up 3 bases, with 14 bases separating them. The V gene's germline CDR1 is LGHDT and CDR2 YNNKEL (reference sequence). The length of the CDR3 is 14 residues. CDR3 loop: CASSAGGGKNIQYF. CDR3 DNA sequence: TGTGCCAGCTCAGCTGGGGGAGGCAAAAACATTCAGTACTTC.

The rearrangement uses TRBV30 and TRBJ1-1, with D perhaps matching TRBD1 (5 bases). The V and J ends lost 3 bases and 2 bases respectively, with 7 bases between them. The germline V gene encodes CDR1 GTSNPN and CDR2 SVGIG (reference sequence). The CDR3 is made up of 12 amino acids. The CDR3 protein is CAWRTVNTEAFF. The CDR3 region has the DNA TGTGCCTGGAGGACAGTTAACACTGAAGCTTTCTTT.